Given below is one T cell receptor (beta chain) in context. As yet, its antigen is unknown. CDR1 is MDHEN and CDR2 is SYDVKM in the germline V gene. Trimming took 7 bases from V and 9 from J, leaving 16 bases between them. This CDR3 is built from 14 residues. The repertoire was sequenced with immunoSEQ multiplex PCR; TCRdb's copy has only in-frame clones and lacks some. The sample lists approximately 10,000 clones; more than 85% were seen once. This entry comes from a study of T cell clonotyping in hematopoietic cell transplantation. General observations from the study: Pathologically expanded recipient clonotypes increased progressively from day 30 to day 180 as diversity fell. Broader posttransplant TCR repertoire diversity was predicted by graft donor and pretransplant recipient Inverse Simpson Index values.

The chain carries TRBV28 and TRBJ1-6; maybe TRBD1 (5 bases). The specimen was peripheral blood mononuclear cells. The sequence derives from a woman aged 45-65 years in good health. Some clones in this sample may be carry-over from other donors' samples. The CDR3 nucleotides are TGTGCCAGCACTCGGGGAGGGGTTGTTTCACCCCTCCACTTT. This sequence encodes CASTRGGVVSPLHF. Together with reference TRBV28 and TRBJ1-6, the CDR3 gives the full variable domain: DVKVTQSSRYLVKRTGEKVFLECVQDMDHENMFWYRQDPGLGLRLIYFSYDVKMKEKGDIPEGYSVSREKKERFSLILESASTNQTSMYLCASTRGGVVSPLHFGNGTRLTVT.